The entry below describes one TCR beta chain. The antigen is undetermined. The CDR3 is made up of 14 amino acids. Germline V lookup: CDR1 DFQATT, CDR2 SNEGSKA (reference sequence). The germline V and J ends were trimmed by 5 bases and 4 bases, with 16 bases remaining between them. The data originate from a study of T cell repertoires in cytomegalovirus infection. Study information: Researchers turned to recently identified HLA-C-restricted CMV epitopes as well as well-studied HLA-B-restricted ones. CMV infection together with matching HLA type was indicated by public TCR beta signatures. Findings and caveats of the study: Cumulative frequency (of public TCR beta family members) identified carriers of CMV plus the relevant HLA. There were HLA-C-restricted CMV-specific TCR beta clonotypes dominating the ex vivo response.

TCRdb independently ran MiXCR on the reads; one entry per CDR3 protein. The data show over 120,000 distinct CDR3 sequences, with roughly a third seen just once and 45% to 60% held by the top ten. The clonotype comes from a human donor in good health (CMV status not recorded). Some clones in this sample may be carry-over from other donors' samples. The chain uses TRBV20-1 and TRBJ2-3, with a tentative D call TRBD2 (6 bases). The sample in question was CD8+ T cells from cultured PBMCs, obtained from culture after CMV antigen stimulation. CDR3 in DNA: TGCAGTGCTTCGACTAGTCTGGGGTCAGATACGCAGTATTTT. As protein: CSASTSLGSDTQYF.